This T cell receptor beta chain was obtained from a study of blood T cells in healthy people across ages. Losses at the gene ends were 7 bases for V and 4 bases for J; bases not matched to a gene: 12. The CDR3 runs to 16 residues. Sample-barcoded 5' priming and a J-beta primer mix drove a second PCR of 7 to 11 cycles. TCRdb used MiXCR to reprocess the 5' RACE reads, holding one entry per CDR3 protein. This table holds about 1.8 million distinct CDR3 sequences, around half found once. The V call is TRBV12-3 or TRBV12-4, the J call TRBJ2-3; 9 bases are shared with TRBD1. The clonotype originates from a woman aged 40 to 50 in good health. Sequencing was carried out using blood. CDR3: CASNQAPDRGPDTQYF. The CDR3 DNA sequence: TGTGCCAGCAACCAAGCTCCGGACAGGGGACCAGATACGCAGTATTTT.